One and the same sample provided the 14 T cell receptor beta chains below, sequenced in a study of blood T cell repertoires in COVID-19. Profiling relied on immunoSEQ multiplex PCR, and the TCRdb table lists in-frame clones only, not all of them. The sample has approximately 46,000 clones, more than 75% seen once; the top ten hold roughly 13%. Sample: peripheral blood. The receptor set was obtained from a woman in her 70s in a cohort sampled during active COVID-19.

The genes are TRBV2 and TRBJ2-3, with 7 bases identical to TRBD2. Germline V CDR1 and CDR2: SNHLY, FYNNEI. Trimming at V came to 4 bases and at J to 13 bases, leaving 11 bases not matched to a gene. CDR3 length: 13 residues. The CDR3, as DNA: TGTGCCAGCAGTGTTGGACGGGAGGAAAGGAAGTATTTT. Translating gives CASSVGREERKYF.

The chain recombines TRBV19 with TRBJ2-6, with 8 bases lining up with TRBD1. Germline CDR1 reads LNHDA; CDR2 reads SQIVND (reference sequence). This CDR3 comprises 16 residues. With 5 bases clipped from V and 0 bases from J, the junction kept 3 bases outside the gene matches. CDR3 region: CASSVQGVSGANVLTF. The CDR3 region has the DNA TGTGCCAGTAGTGTACAGGGGGTCTCTGGGGCCAACGTCCTGACTTTC.

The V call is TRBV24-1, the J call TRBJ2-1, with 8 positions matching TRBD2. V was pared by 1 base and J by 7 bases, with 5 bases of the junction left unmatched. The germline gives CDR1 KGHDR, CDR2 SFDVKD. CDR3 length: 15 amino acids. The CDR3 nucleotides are TGTGCCACCAGTGATTTTGCGGGGGGCAAGAATGAGCAGTTCTTC. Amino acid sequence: CATSDFAGGKNEQFF.

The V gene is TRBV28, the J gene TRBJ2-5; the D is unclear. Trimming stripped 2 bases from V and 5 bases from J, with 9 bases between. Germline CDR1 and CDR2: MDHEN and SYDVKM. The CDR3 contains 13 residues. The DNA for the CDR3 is TGTGCCAGCAGTTTAACGCACGGGGAGACCCAGTACTTC. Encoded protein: CASSLTHGETQYF.

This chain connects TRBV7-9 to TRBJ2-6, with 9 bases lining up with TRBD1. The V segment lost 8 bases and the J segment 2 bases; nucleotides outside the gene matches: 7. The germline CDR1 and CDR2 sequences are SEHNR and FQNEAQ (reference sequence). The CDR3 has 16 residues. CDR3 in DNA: TGTGCCAGCGGGGGACAGGGCTTGACTGGGGCCAACGTCCTGACTTTC. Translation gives CASGGQGLTGANVLTF.

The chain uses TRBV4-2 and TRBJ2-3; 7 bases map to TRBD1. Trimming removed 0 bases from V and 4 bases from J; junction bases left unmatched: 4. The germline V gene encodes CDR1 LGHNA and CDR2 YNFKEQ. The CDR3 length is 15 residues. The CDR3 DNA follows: TGTGCCAGCAGCCAAGAAGAGGGGGCGGCAGATACGCAGTATTTT. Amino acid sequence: CASSQEEGAADTQYF.

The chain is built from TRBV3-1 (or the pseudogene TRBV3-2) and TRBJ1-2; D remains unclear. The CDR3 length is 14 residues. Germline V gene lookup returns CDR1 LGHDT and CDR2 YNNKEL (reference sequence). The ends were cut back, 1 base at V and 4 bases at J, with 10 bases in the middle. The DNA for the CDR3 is TGTGCCAGCAGCCAAGGTCGGGGAGGCTATGGCTACACCTTC. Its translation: CASSQGRGGYGYTF.

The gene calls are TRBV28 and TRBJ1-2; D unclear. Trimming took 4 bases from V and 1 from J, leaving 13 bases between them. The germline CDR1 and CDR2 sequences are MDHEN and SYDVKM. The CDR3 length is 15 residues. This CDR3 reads CASSSTEGGNYGYTF. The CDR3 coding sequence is TGTGCCAGCAGTTCCACGGAGGGCGGTAACTATGGCTACACCTTC.

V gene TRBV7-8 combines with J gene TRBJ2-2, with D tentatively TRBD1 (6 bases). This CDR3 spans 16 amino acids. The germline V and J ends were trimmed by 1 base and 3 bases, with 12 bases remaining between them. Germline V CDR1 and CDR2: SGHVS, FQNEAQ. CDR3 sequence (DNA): TGTGCCAGCAGCTTAGTAGGGGGTTTTGACACCGGGGAGCTGTTTTTT. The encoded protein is CASSLVGGFDTGELFF.

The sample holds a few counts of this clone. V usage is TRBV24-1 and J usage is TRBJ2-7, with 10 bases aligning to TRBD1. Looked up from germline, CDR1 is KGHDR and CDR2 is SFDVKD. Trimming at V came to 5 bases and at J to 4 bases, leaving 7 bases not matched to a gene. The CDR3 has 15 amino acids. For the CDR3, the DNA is TGTGCCACCAGTGGATCCGGGACAGGGGCTTACGAGCAGTACTTC. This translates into CATSGSGTGAYEQYF.

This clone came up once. Here the CDR3 DNA reads TGCAGCGTTGAAGGAGGGTTCTCGTATAGGACAGTCAATCAGCCCCAGCATTTT. Its protein product is CSVEGGFSYRTVNQPQHF. This chain joins TRBV29-1 and TRBJ1-5; D perhaps matches TRBD1 (6 bases). The CDR3 contains 18 residues. Germline CDR1 is SQVTM and CDR2 is ANQGSEA. The V and J ends lost 1 base and 3 bases respectively, with 22 bases between them.

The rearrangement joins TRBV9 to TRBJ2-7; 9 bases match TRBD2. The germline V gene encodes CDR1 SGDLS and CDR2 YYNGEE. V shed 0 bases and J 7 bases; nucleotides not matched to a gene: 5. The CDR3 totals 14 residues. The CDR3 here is CASSVGGRAREQYF. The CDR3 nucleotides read TGTGCCAGCAGCGTAGGCGGGAGGGCTCGGGAGCAGTACTTC.

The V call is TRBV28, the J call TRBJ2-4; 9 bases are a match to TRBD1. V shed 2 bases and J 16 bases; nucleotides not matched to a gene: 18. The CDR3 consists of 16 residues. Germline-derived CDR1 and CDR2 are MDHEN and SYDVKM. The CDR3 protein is CASSLIGTGHGKYRYF. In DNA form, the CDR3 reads TGTGCCAGCAGTTTAATAGGGACAGGGCACGGCAAATATCGCTACTTC.

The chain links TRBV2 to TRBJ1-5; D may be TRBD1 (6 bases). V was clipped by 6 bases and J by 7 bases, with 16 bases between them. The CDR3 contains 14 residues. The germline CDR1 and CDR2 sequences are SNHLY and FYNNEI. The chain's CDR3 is CASSDFSGVQPQHF. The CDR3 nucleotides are TGTGCCAGCAGCGATTTTTCAGGGGTACAGCCCCAGCATTTT.